This TCR beta chain was obtained from a study of blood T cell repertoires in COVID-19. Produced via immunoSEQ multiplex PCR; TCRdb's table is partial and in-frame only. This table holds approximately 90,000 clones, over 80% found once. After removal of 3 bases from V and 3 bases from J, the junction contained 3 bases not matched to a gene. The CDR3 runs 15 residues. Germline values: CDR1 KGHSH, CDR2 LQKENI. This receptor was taken from a man in his fifties with acute or convalescent COVID-19. The V and J genes are TRBV18 and TRBJ1-3, with 9 bases that match TRBD1. The sample was peripheral blood. CDR3 nucleotide sequence: TGTGCCAGCTCACCGGACAGGGGTGGTGGAAACACCATATATTTT. It translates to CASSPDRGGGNTIYF.